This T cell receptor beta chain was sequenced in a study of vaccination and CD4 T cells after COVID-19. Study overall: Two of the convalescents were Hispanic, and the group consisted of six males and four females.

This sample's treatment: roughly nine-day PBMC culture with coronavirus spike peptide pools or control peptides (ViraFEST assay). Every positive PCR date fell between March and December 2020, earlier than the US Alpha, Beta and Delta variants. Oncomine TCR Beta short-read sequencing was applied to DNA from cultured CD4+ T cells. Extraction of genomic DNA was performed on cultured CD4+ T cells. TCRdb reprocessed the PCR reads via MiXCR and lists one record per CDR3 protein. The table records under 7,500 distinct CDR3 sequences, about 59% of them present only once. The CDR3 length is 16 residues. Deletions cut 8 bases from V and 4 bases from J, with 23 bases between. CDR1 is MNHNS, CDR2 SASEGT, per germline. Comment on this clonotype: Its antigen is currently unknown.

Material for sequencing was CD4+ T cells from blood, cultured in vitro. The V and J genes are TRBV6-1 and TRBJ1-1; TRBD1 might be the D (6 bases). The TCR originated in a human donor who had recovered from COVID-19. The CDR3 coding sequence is TGTGCCAGCGTGGGGAGGGGGAGACCCCCTGGCACTGAAGCTTTCTTT. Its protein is CASVGRGRPPGTEAFF.